This section outlines one TCR beta chain sequence together with its context. The antigen is not known. Libraries were prepared by immunoSEQ multiplex PCR; TCRdb keeps only in-frame clonotypes and omits some of them. Here the sample spans about 2.1 million clones, roughly 95% being singletons. The data derive from a study of shared clonotypes between healthy human individuals. Findings and caveats of the study: A limitation of the genetic and exposure-history diversity represented arose from few donors.

The CDR3 is 16 residues long. The ends were cut back, 2 bases at V and 6 bases at J, with 17 bases in the middle. Germline-derived CDR1 and CDR2 are MDHEN and SYDVKM. It was CD45RO-negative cells, positively selected for CCR7, that made up naive CD8 cells, with terminally differentiated effector memory CD45RA+ cells excluded. The chain links TRBV28 to TRBJ2-4; D call uncertain. This TCR was sampled from a man aged 18 to 29 in good health. Some clones in this sample may be carry-over from other donors' samples. Input material: naive CD8+ T cells from PBMCs. CDR3 DNA: TGTGCCAGCAGTTTAACCGACCTGGCCCGAGGAAACATTCAGTACTTC. Translating it yields CASSLTDLARGNIQYF.